The present T cell receptor (beta chain) was sequenced within a study of T cell responses to AZD1222 COVID-19 vaccine (dated by TCRdb to about 2021). Describing the broader study: A total of about 250 trial participants underwent TCR sequencing, of whom around 210 had received two doses of AZD1222 and approximately 26 had received two doses of the MenACWY control vaccine. Trial participants were enrolled into age subgroups of 18-55, 56-69 and 70-plus years, which contained about 150, 28 and 57 TCR-sequenced participants, respectively.

General conclusions and limits of the study: The 56-69-year group was small, and its depth increase did not reach significance, likely because of low power. Conclusions about previously exposed vaccinees were limited because only six AZD1222 recipients were SARS-CoV-2 seropositive at baseline. Because no samples from the day 14 peak response were available, repertoires could be characterized only after the peak T cell response. The vaccine-associated CD4 TCRs covered the entire spike protein, and the dominant responses fell in regions 160-218 and 743-854. A significant rise in spike-specific TCR breadth and depth was observed after two AZD1222 doses relative to day 0 and relative to MenACWY recipients. Participants were mostly white British, with more females than males. The authors suggested clonal diversity may have been underestimated. Nearly half of unique spike-specific TCRs reportedly recognized epitopes outside regions mutated in the B.1.351 and B.1.1.7 variants.

The time point label, read with the paper, signifies: about 28 days (+/-7) after the second vaccine dose. AZD1222 recipients given second doses at about 4 weeks or at about 12 weeks were pooled, since spike-specific TCR depth and breadth were not found to differ between the two schedules. Samples from vaccinated people were obtained from the UK trials COV001 and COV002, which included a single-blind randomized controlled phase 2/3 trial of AZD1222 (ChAdOx1 nCoV-19) in healthy adults. For TCRbeta chain sequencing, PBMC samples were collected from trial participants at day 0 and at day 28 after the second dose. The CDR3 regions of human TCRbeta chains were subjected to immunosequencing. The source study handled its data this way. TCRs in the repertoires were matched against a reference library of SARS-CoV-2-specific TCRs that had been generated with the MIRA antigen-specificity platform. Breadth was defined as the fraction of unique TCRs that were SARS-CoV-2-associated. Depth was defined as the fraction of total T cells that were SARS-CoV-2-associated. Using the MIRA data, every spike-specific TCR was mapped to the spike region that the TCR reacted to and assigned to either a CD4 or a CD8 class. Log10-transformed breadth and depth values were compared by one-way ANOVA with Sidak's multiple comparisons tests. TCRdb provides this immuneACCESS table in a form limited to in-frame rearrangements. Some clones are lacking; in checked studies, under half of them reflect an unresolved V gene, and why the rest are absent is not known. That table supplies the V and J calls and clone size; D and trimming were determined from the DNA. This sample lists approximately 80,000 clones; 90% were detected once. About 3% of the sample rests with the top ten.

Worth noting for this clone: No antigen is known for it. No per-base quality is available; no much larger clone lies one base away.

The V end gives up 2 bases and the J end 1 base, leaving 4 bases in the junction not matched to a gene. Based on the germline V gene, the CDR1 and CDR2 sequences are MGHRA and YSYEKL. From the cysteine through the phenylalanine, the CDR3 covers 16 amino acids. Only the CDR3 region is kept as DNA, spanning 48 bases read in frame from base 1. The sequence joins TRBV4-1 to TRBJ2-1, and TRBD1 aligns with 8 junction nucleotides. The source of this sequence is an adult who received the AZD1222 COVID-19 vaccine. Sequences were derived from peripheral blood, sampled 28 days after the second AZD1222 dose. The DNA sequence is given as TGCGCCAGCAGCCAACCGGACAGGGCTTCCTACAATGAGCAGTTCTTC. It is translated as CASSQPDRASYNEQFF.